This entry lists 21 T cell receptor beta chains sequenced from one sample in a study of blood T cell repertoires in COVID-19. The data were produced by immunoSEQ multiplex PCR, yet TCRdb's version contains in-frame clones alone and is incomplete. The sample includes a few hundred thousand clones, approximately 83% seen only once; the top ten take 1.5% to 2%. The sample taken for sequencing was PBMCs or T cells enriched from blood (not recorded which). The receptor source for this set is a woman aged 45-65 years who had recovered from COVID-19.

The chain is built from TRBV14 and TRBJ2-3; 7 positions match TRBD2. CDR3 length: 17 amino acids. V was pared by 4 bases and J by 9 bases, with 19 bases of the junction left unmatched. Germline V gene sequence: CDR1 SGHDN, CDR2 FVKESK. The CDR3 DNA follows: TGTGCCAGCAGCCTGACGGCGCTAGCGGCTCTCCTCGGAACGCAGTATTTT. It codes for CASSLTALAALLGTQYF. Drawing the rest from reference TRBV14 and TRBJ2-3, the complete variable domain is EAGVTQFPSHSVIEKGQTVTLRCDPISGHDNLYWYRRVMGKEIKFLLHFVKESKQDESGMPNNRFLAERTGGTYSTLKVQPAELEDSGVYFCASSLTALAALLGTQYFGPGTRLTVL.

The J gene is TRBJ2-1, the V gene TRBV5-1; TRBD1 matches at 7 bases. V shed 4 bases, J shed 0 bases, and the junction held 7 bases outside the gene matches. Germline CDR1 reads SGHRS; CDR2 reads YFSETQ. The CDR3 is made up of 16 amino acids. CDR3 nucleotides: TGCGCCAGCAGCCCCGGGACAGTGAGCTCCTACAATGAGCAGTTCTTC. It is translated as CASSPGTVSSYNEQFF.

The V and J genes are TRBV9 and TRBJ2-6; TRBD1 aligns across 7 bases. V dropped 3 bases and J dropped 0; count of bases not matched to a gene: 0. CDR1 and CDR2 from the germline V gene are SGDLS and YYNGEE. The CDR3 contains 15 residues. CDR3 bases: TGTGCCAGCAGCGACAGGGGCTCTGGGGCCAACGTCCTGACTTTC. This gives the protein CASSDRGSGANVLTF.

A remark on this clone: Other DNA sequences in this specimen translate into the identical CDR3. V usage is TRBV27 and J usage is TRBJ1-2; D possibly corresponds to TRBD1 (5 bases). Germline-derived CDR1 and CDR2 are MNHEY and SMNVEV (reference sequence). The length of the CDR3 is 13 residues. The V end was cut by 2 bases, the J end by 4 bases, with 8 bases between. The CDR3, as DNA: TGTGCCAGCAGTTTACAGGGAACCTATGGCTACACCTTC. As protein: CASSLQGTYGYTF.

The rearrangement joins TRBV7-9 to TRBJ2-1, with 8 bases identical to TRBD2. Germline CDR1 and CDR2: SEHNR and FQNEAQ (reference sequence). CDR3 length: 15 residues. V dropped 5 bases and J dropped 4; count of bases not matched to a gene: 7. The CDR3 DNA sequence: TGTGCCAGCAGCCCTGGACTAGCAGGATACAATGAGCAGTTCTTC. This translates into CASSPGLAGYNEQFF.

This sequence joins TRBV7-9 and TRBJ2-7; a possible D gene is TRBD2 (5 bases). The V end was cut by 1 base, the J end by 6 bases, with 16 bases between. The CDR3 totals 15 residues. Germline CDR1 and CDR2: SEHNR and FQNEAQ (reference sequence). CDR3 sequence (DNA): TGTGCCAGCAGCTTAGGCGGGCCACAATCGAGCGAGCAGTACTTC. Its translation: CASSLGGPQSSEQYF.

The chain combines TRBV3-1 (or the pseudogene TRBV3-2) with TRBJ2-1, with TRBD2 matching 12 bases. The CDR3 length is 18 residues. Losses at the gene ends were 3 bases for V and 2 bases for J; bases not matched to a gene: 8. Germline V CDR1 and CDR2: LGHDT, YNNKEL (reference sequence). CDR3 bases: TGTGCCAGCAGCCAGGGTCCTAGCGGGAGGGTTACCTACAATGAGCAGTTCTTC. Translated, it gives CASSQGPSGRVTYNEQFF.

This chain links TRBV27 with TRBJ2-7; 12 bases match TRBD2. The ends lost 6 bases at V and 2 bases at J; junction bases unmatched: 2. Per germline, CDR1 MNHEY and CDR2 SMNVEV (reference sequence). This CDR3 has 14 amino acids. The CDR3 DNA is TGTGCCAGCAGCCTAGCGGGAGGGCCCTACGAGCAGTACTTC. It codes for CASSLAGGPYEQYF.

This sequence joins TRBV18 and TRBJ1-1; D perhaps matches TRBD1 (5 bases). Trimming left V 6 bases short and J 8 bases short, with 16 bases between. This CDR3 is built from 13 residues. Per germline, CDR1 KGHSH and CDR2 LQKENI. Here the CDR3 reads CASSPDIAGEAFF. CDR3 sequence (DNA): TGTGCCAGCTCCCCCGACATCGCAGGGGAAGCTTTCTTT.

CDR3 protein: CASSAQTGDPYYGYTF. The CDR3 region has the DNA TGTGCCAGCAGCGCCCAGACAGGGGACCCGTACTATGGCTACACCTTC. V and J are TRBV9 and TRBJ1-2; 8 bases map to TRBD1. CDR1 is SGDLS and CDR2 is YYNGEE in the germline V gene. CDR3 length equals 16 residues. The V and J ends lost 3 bases and 3 bases, in that order; junction bases with no gene match: 10.

The rearrangement joins TRBV2 to TRBJ2-1; 9 positions agree with TRBD1. Germline V lookup: CDR1 SNHLY, CDR2 FYNNEI. J was trimmed by 5 bases and V by 6 bases; bases with no gene match: 8. This CDR3 contains 15 residues. CDR3 DNA sequence: TGTGCCAGCAGCGGCGACAGGGGGGGGAACAATGAGCAGTTCTTC. This codes for CASSGDRGGNNEQFF.

This clone appeared many times. Other DNA sequences from this sample encode an identical CDR3 as well. The chain is built from TRBV18 and TRBJ1-3; unclear D gene. Trimming took off 0 bases at V and 0 bases at J, with 6 bases between the two ends. CDR1 KGHSH and CDR2 LQKENI come from the germline V gene. CDR3 length: 15 residues. The CDR3, as DNA: TGTGCCAGCTCACCACCGTCATCCTCTGGAAACACCATATATTTT. It codes for CASSPPSSSGNTIYF.

This clone has only one observation. This chain uses TRBV7-9 with TRBJ2-7, with 9 bases identical to TRBD2. With V trimmed by 5 bases and J by 4 bases, 12 bases remained unmatched. CDR1 and CDR2 from the germline V gene are SEHNR and FQNEAQ (reference sequence). The CDR3 extends over 16 amino acids. CDR3 region: CASSPRIAGVGYEQYF. Here the CDR3 DNA reads TGTGCCAGCAGCCCCCGGATAGCGGGAGTTGGGTACGAGCAGTACTTC.

Remarks on this clone: One end of the junction varies from germline; a read error may be responsible. The CDR3 bases are TGTGCCAGCAGTTTGAACGGTGGTAGTGAGAACTTC. This codes for CASSLNGGSENF. The chain has TRBV27 and TRBJ2-7; D is undetermined. The CDR3 length is 12 residues. Germline-derived CDR1 and CDR2 are MNHEY and SMNVEV (reference sequence).

The chain employs TRBV12-3 or TRBV12-4 and TRBJ2-7; 7 bases agree with TRBD2. CDR3 size: 12 residues. V trimming: 10 bases; J trimming: 0 bases; junction bases outside the gene matches: 3. CDR3 bases: TGTGCCACCAAGCGGGACTCCTACGAGCAGTACTTC. The encoded protein is CATKRDSYEQYF.

The chain has TRBV19 and TRBJ1-5; TRBD1 is a possible D gene (5 bases). The CDR3 spans 14 residues. V was shortened by 6 bases and J by 2 bases, with 11 bases between the two germline ends. Germline-derived CDR1 and CDR2 are LNHDA and SQIVND (reference sequence). The CDR3 region is CASSRRGGNQPQHF. DNA for the CDR3: TGTGCCAGTAGCAGGAGGGGAGGCAATCAGCCCCAGCATTTT. The full variable domain, its missing parts supplied by reference TRBV19 and TRBJ1-5, is DGGITQSPKYLFRKEGQNVTLSCEQNLNHDAMYWYRQDPGQGLRLIYYSQIVNDFQKGDIAEGYSVSREKKESFPLTVTSAQKNPTAFYLCASSRRGGNQPQHFGDGTRLSIL.

This clone appeared once. The J gene is TRBJ1-2, the V gene TRBV2; 9 nucleotides align to TRBD1. Trimming removed 0 bases from V and 8 bases from J; junction bases left unmatched: 10. Looked up from germline, CDR1 is SNHLY and CDR2 is FYNNEI. CDR3 length equals 16 residues. In DNA form, the CDR3 reads TGTGCCAGCAGTGAAGCAGGGGACAGGGCGAATCGCGGCTACACCTTC. This translates into CASSEAGDRANRGYTF.

V usage is TRBV4-1 and J usage is TRBJ2-1; 8 nucleotides match TRBD2. CDR1 MGHRA and CDR2 YSYEKL come from the germline V gene. CDR3 length: 22 amino acids. Trimming cost V 0 bases and J 6 bases; bases outside gene matches: 25. The CDR3 coding sequence is TGCGCCAGCAGCCAAGATGGGGCCCGGACAAATCCCCCCGGGACTAGGGGCAATGAGCAGTTCTTC. Translating gives CASSQDGARTNPPGTRGNEQFF.

The rearrangement uses TRBV9 and TRBJ2-3; 8 bases line up with TRBD2. CDR3 length: 17 residues. The trim removed 3 bases at V and 2 bases at J, leaving 11 bases unmatched. The germline CDR1 and CDR2 sequences are SGDLS and YYNGEE. CDR3 sequence (DNA): TGTGCCAGCAGCGGAGGGATTATAGCGGGACCCACAGATACGCAGTATTTT. Translated, it gives CASSGGIIAGPTDTQYF.

J is TRBJ2-3 and V is TRBV12-5; tentative D call: TRBD2 (5 bases). The CDR3 sequence is 16 residues long. Per the germline V gene, CDR1 is LGHNT and CDR2 is FRNRAP. Trimming pared 3 bases from V and 2 bases from J, leaving 15 bases between. CDR3 in DNA: TGTGCTAGTGGTTTCTCTGCAGGAGGACCCACAGATACGCAGTATTTT. Encoded protein: CASGFSAGGPTDTQYF.

The gene calls are TRBV27 and TRBJ2-2; 7 positions match TRBD2. The germline V gene encodes CDR1 MNHEY and CDR2 SMNVEV (reference sequence). The CDR3 is 15 amino acids. V gave up 5 bases and J gave up 4 bases; unmatched junction bases: 7. The DNA for the CDR3 is TGTGCCAGCAGTGGCAGCGGGGTCCTCACCGGGGAGCTGTTTTTT. Amino acid sequence: CASSGSGVLTGELFF.